One sample yielded the 15 T cell receptor beta chains listed below, sequenced in a study of blood T cell repertoires in COVID-19. Method: immunoSEQ multiplex PCR; TCRdb's copy keeps in-frame clones and lacks some. The table has more than 50,000 clones, approximately 90% seen once. What was sequenced was peripheral blood. The source is a human donor in a cohort sampled during active COVID-19.

V is TRBV6-5 and J is TRBJ2-1, with 7 bases aligning to TRBD1. The germline gives CDR1 MNHEY, CDR2 SVGAGI. With V trimmed by 8 bases and J by 6 bases, 13 bases remained unmatched. There are 15 residues in the CDR3. The CDR3 protein is CASVEFRAGGNEQFF. CDR3 sequence (DNA): TGTGCCAGCGTGGAGTTTCGGGCAGGGGGCAATGAGCAGTTCTTC.

This rearrangement joins TRBV6-4 to TRBJ1-6, with D unclear. The V end lost 6 bases, the J end lost 4 bases, and 10 bases lay between the germline ends. This CDR3 is built from 14 residues. In germline, CDR1 is MRHNA, CDR2 SNTAGT. CDR3 region: CASSAGSYNSPLHF. The CDR3 nucleotides read TGTGCCAGCAGCGCCGGGTCATATAATTCACCCCTCCACTTT.

The V call is TRBV28, the J call TRBJ2-7; 9 bases are a match to TRBD2. V shed 8 bases, J shed 5 bases, and the junction held 4 bases outside the gene matches. From germline, CDR1 is MDHEN and CDR2 SYDVKM. The CDR3 contains 12 residues. Here the CDR3 DNA reads TGTGCCAGCGGGACTAGCCGACACGAGCAGTACTTC. This gives the protein CASGTSRHEQYF.

The rearrangement joins TRBV6-2 or TRBV6-3 to TRBJ2-7, with TRBD2 matching 11 bases. This CDR3 contains 15 residues. Germline V gene data show CDR1 as MNHEY and CDR2 as SVGEGT. The V segment lost 6 bases and the J segment 7 bases; nucleotides outside the gene matches: 11. The DNA of the CDR3 is TGTGCCAGCAGCTCCATACTAGCGGGGGAAGGGGAGCAGTACGTC. Translating it yields CASSSILAGEGEQYV.

The rearrangement joins TRBV4-3 to TRBJ1-4, with no clear D. CDR3 length: 16 amino acids. Germline values: CDR1 LGHNA, CDR2 YSLEER. The germline V and J ends were trimmed by 0 bases and 4 bases, with 12 bases remaining between them. CDR3 protein: CASSQDLTDYNEKLFF. As DNA, the CDR3 is TGCGCCAGCAGCCAAGATTTAACAGATTATAATGAAAAACTGTTTTTT.

This rearrangement joins TRBV4-3 to TRBJ1-1, with TRBD1 as a possible D gene (5 bases). The CDR3 extends over 14 amino acids. Trimming took off 0 bases at V and 3 bases at J, with 8 bases between the two ends. Per the germline V gene, CDR1 is LGHNA and CDR2 is YSLEER. CDR3 sequence (DNA): TGCGCCAGCAGCCAAGATGGGGGGTACACTGAAGCTTTCTTT. The encoded protein is CASSQDGGYTEAFF.

The chain combines TRBV20-1 with TRBJ1-2; no definite D call. This CDR3 is 11 amino acids long. V was clipped by 6 bases and J by 2 bases, with 7 bases between them. From germline, CDR1 is DFQATT and CDR2 SNEGSKA (reference sequence). CDR3 sequence (DNA): TGCAGTGCCCAGGCAAACTATGGCTACACCTTC. This codes for CSAQANYGYTF.

This chain joins TRBV12-5 and TRBJ2-2, with D hard to call. V lost 0 bases and J lost 6, with 8 bases in between. Germline CDR1 reads LGHNT; CDR2 reads FRNRAP. There are 14 residues in the CDR3. The CDR3 protein is CASGLVIKSGELFF. Written as DNA, the CDR3 is TGTGCTAGTGGTTTGGTAATTAAATCCGGGGAGCTGTTTTTT.

The chain uses TRBV27 and TRBJ1-2, with D hard to call. The V end lost 3 bases, the J end lost 0 bases, and 8 bases lay between the germline ends. In germline, CDR1 is MNHEY, CDR2 SMNVEV (reference sequence). There are 14 residues in the CDR3. CDR3 bases: TGTGCCAGCAGTTTTCGAGGTTCTAACTATGGCTACACCTTC. It codes for CASSFRGSNYGYTF.

The chain recombines TRBV9 with TRBJ2-7, with TRBD2 identical over 10 bases. Germline trimming cut 4 bases from V and 2 bases from J; bases unmatched to any gene: 6. In germline, CDR1 is SGDLS, CDR2 YYNGEE. This CDR3 has 15 residues. The CDR3 loop reads CASSPSGRGTYEQYF. In DNA, the CDR3 is TGTGCCAGCAGCCCGAGCGGGAGGGGGACCTACGAGCAGTACTTC.

J is TRBJ1-5 and V is TRBV12-3 or TRBV12-4, with D hard to call. CDR3 length: 13 amino acids. Trimming shortened V by 3 bases and J by 8 bases, and 11 bases separated the two germline ends. The CDR3 DNA sequence: TGTGCCAGCAGTTTCGGAGGTAAGAAGCCCCAGCATTTT. Its protein product is CASSFGGKKPQHF.

The J gene is TRBJ2-2, the V gene TRBV18, with D uncertain. The CDR3 sequence is 14 residues long. Germline V gives CDR1 KGHSH, CDR2 LQKENI. Trimming removed 3 bases at V and 0 bases at J, with 5 bases between. In nucleotides, the CDR3 is TGTGCCAGCTCACCCAGCGCGAACACCGGGGAGCTGTTTTTT. Protein sequence: CASSPSANTGELFF.

This clone was observed a single time. V usage is TRBV5-6 and J usage is TRBJ2-7; D unresolved. Trimming stripped 2 bases from V and 5 bases from J, with 14 bases between. The germline gives CDR1 SGHDT, CDR2 YYEEEE. There are 14 residues in the CDR3. The CDR3 sequence is CASSFRVGRNEQYV. CDR3 nucleotide sequence: TGTGCCAGCAGCTTTCGGGTTGGAAGGAACGAGCAGTACGTC.

The chain links TRBV11-2 to TRBJ2-3; no reliable D call. CDR3 length: 13 residues. V gave up 1 base and J gave up 9 bases, with 11 bases separating them. Per the germline V gene, CDR1 is SGHAT and CDR2 is FQNNGV. The CDR3 spells CASSLGGEATQYF. The CDR3 DNA is TGTGCCAGCAGCTTAGGTGGTGAGGCCACGCAGTATTTT.

This rearrangement joins TRBV5-6 to TRBJ2-7; 7 bases agree with TRBD1. The CDR3 sequence is 17 residues long. V was pared by 4 bases and J by 3 bases, with 16 bases of the junction left unmatched. Germline CDR1 reads SGHDT; CDR2 reads YYEEEE. The CDR3 is CASSNEPTGVIFYEQYF. The CDR3 coding sequence is TGTGCCAGCAGCAACGAGCCAACAGGGGTGATATTCTACGAGCAGTACTTC.